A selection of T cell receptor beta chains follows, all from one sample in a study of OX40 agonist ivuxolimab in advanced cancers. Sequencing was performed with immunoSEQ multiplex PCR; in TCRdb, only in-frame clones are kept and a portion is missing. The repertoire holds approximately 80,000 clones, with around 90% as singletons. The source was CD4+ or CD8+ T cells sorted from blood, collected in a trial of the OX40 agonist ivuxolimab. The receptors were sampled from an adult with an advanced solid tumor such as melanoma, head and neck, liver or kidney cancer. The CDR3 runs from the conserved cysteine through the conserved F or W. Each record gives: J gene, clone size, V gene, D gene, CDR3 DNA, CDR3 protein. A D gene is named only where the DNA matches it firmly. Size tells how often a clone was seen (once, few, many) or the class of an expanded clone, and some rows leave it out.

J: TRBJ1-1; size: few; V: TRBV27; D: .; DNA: TGTGCCAGCAGTTTAGACAGGAGGACTGAAGCTTTCTTT; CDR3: CASSLDRRTEAFF
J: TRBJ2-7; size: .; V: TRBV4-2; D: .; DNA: TGTGCCAGCAGCCAAGTGGGCTTTGGCTCGAGCTCCTACGAGCAGTACTTC; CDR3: CASSQVGFGSSSYEQYF
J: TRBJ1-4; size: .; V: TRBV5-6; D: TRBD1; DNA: TGTGCCAGCAGCTCGCAGGGGGCCATTAATGAAAAACTGTTTTTT; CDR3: CASSSQGAINEKLFF
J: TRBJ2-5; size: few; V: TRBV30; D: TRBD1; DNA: TGTGCCTGGAGTCCTCCCGGACAGGGGCGCCGGGAGACCCAGTACTTC; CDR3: CAWSPPGQGRRETQYF
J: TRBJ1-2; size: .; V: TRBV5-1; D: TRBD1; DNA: TGCGCCAGCCGGGGACAGGCATATGGCTACACCTTC; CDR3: CASRGQAYGYTF
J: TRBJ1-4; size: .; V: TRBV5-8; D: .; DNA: TGTGCCAGCAGCCCCCGAGGACAGACAACTAATGAAAAACTGTTTTTT; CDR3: CASSPRGQTTNEKLFF
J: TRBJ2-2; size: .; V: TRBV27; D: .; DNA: TGTGCCAGCAGGCTAATGGGGGCCTTCAGTTACGGGGAGCTGTTTTTT; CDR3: CASRLMGAFSYGELFF
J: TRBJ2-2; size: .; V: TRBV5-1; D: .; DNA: TGCGCCAGCAGCTTGAGGGCAGGGGAAAACGGGGAGCTGTTTTTT; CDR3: CASSLRAGENGELFF
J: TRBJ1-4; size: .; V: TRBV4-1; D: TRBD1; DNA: TGCGCCAGCAGCCTAGGATGGGACAGGGAGAGGAAACTGTTTTTT; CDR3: CASSLGWDRERKLFF
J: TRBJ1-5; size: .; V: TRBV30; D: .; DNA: TGTGCCTGGAGTGTAGGAGTTAGACAAAGTCTGCATTTT; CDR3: CAWSVGVRQSLHF
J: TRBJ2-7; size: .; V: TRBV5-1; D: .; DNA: TGCGCCAGCAGCGTAGGGGTCCGCTCCTACGAGCAGTACTTC; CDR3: CASSVGVRSYEQYF
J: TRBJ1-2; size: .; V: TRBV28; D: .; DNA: TGTGCCAGCAGGGAGGGACGGGATAACTATGGCTACACCTTC; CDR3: CASREGRDNYGYTF
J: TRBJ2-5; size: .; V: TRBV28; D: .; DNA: TGTGCCAGCAGTTTTTCAGGTCTGGAGACCCAGTACTTC; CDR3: CASSFSGLETQYF
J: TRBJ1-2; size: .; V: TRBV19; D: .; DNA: TGTGCCAGTAGCCAAGTGAGTAAGCTGCCTAGGAATGGCTACACCTTC; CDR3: CASSQVSKLPRNGYTF
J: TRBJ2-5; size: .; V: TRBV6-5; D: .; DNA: TGTGCCAGCAGTTCCACTGGACAGCAAGAGACCCAGTACTTC; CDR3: CASSSTGQQETQYF
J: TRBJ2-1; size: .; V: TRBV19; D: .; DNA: TGTGCCAGTAGCCAGTCTTCATCCTACAATGAGCAGTTCTTC; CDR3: CASSQSSSYNEQFF
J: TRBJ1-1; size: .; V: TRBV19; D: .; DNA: TGTGCCAGTAGTATAGGTGTTGGGTTGAACACTGAAGCTTTCTTT; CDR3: CASSIGVGLNTEAFF
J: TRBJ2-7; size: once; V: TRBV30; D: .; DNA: TGTGCCTGGAGTGCAGGTTACGAGCAGTACTTC; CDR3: CAWSAGYEQYF
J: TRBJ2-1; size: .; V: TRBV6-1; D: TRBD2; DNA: TGTGCCGCCGGACTAGCGGGGGTGTCCTACAATGAGCAGTTCTTC; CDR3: CAAGLAGVSYNEQFF
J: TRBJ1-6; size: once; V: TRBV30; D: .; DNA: TGTGCCTGGAGTGGACAGGACTATAATTCACCCCTCCACTTT; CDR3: CAWSGQDYNSPLHF
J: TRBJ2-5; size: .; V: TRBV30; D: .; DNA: TGTGCCTGGAGCGCCTTTAAAGAGACCCAGTACTTC; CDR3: CAWSAFKETQYF
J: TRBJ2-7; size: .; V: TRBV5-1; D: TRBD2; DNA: TGCGCCAGCAGCTTGGGACTAGCGGGGGGGCCCTCCTACGAGCAGTACTTC; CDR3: CASSLGLAGGPSYEQYF
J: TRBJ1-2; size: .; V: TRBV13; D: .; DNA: TGTGCCAGCAGCTTACGGGACGGAGGAGACTATGGCTACACCTTC; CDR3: CASSLRDGGDYGYTF
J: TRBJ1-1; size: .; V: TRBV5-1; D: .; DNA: TGCGCCAGCAGCTTGGACGGGTCTTATACGAACACTGAAGCTTTCTTT; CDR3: CASSLDGSYTNTEAFF
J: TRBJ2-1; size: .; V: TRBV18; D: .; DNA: TGTGCCAGCTCACCGAGCAAAACCTACAATGAGCAGTTCTTC; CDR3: CASSPSKTYNEQFF
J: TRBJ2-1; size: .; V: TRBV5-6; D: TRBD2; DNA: TGTGCCAGCAGCCTGCGGACTAGCGGGGGGCTGGGCAATGAGCAGTTCTTC; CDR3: CASSLRTSGGLGNEQFF
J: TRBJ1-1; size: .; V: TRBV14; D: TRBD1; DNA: TGTGCCAGCAGTCGGACAGGGGCGAACACTGAAGCTTTCTTT; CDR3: CASSRTGANTEAFF
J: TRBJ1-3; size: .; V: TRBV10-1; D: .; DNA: TGCGCCAGCCGTGAAAGTTCTGGAAACACCATATATTTT; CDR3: CASRESSGNTIYF
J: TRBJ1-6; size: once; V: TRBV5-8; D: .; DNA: TGTGCCAGCAGCTTGTTGACCGGCCATTCACCCCTCCACTTT; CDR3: CASSLLTGHSPLHF
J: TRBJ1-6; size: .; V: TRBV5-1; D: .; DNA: TGCGCCAGCAGCTTGGAGGGGACCGCCCGGGCACCCCTCCACTTT; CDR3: CASSLEGTARAPLHF
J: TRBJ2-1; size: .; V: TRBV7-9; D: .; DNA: TGTGCCAGCAGCTTAGCCGTCTCCTACAATGAGCAGTTCTTC; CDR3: CASSLAVSYNEQFF
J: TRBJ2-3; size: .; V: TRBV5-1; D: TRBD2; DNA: TGCGCCAGCAGATCGGGACTAGCGAGCACAGATACGCAGTATTTT; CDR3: CASRSGLASTDTQYF
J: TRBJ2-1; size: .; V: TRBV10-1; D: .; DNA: TGCGCCAGCAGTGAGGGTCTAGATTACAATGAGCAGTTCTTC; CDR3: CASSEGLDYNEQFF
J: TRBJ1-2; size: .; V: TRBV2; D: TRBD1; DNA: TGTGCCAGCAGAGTACAGGGGTCCTATGGCTACACCTTC; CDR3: CASRVQGSYGYTF
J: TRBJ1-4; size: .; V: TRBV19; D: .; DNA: TGTGCCAGTAGTTCTCAGGGCATGGGTAATGAAAAACTGTTTTTT; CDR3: CASSSQGMGNEKLFF
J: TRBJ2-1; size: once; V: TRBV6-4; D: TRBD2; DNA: TGTGCCAGCAGTGCCGGGGGGGGGACTCCCAATGAGCAGTTCTTC; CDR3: CASSAGGGTPNEQFF
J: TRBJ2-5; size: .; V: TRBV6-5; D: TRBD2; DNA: TGTGCCAGCAGACCAATAGCGGGGGGGCCCCAGACCCAGTACTTC; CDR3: CASRPIAGGPQTQYF
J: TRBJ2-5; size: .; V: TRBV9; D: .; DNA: TGTGCCAGCAGCCTTGCCCCGCAGGGGGGTACTGAGACCCAGTACTTC; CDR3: CASSLAPQGGTETQYF
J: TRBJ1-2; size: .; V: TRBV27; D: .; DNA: TGTGCCAGCAGTCCAAAAACAGGGCTAGCTAACTATGGCTACACCTTC; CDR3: CASSPKTGLANYGYTF
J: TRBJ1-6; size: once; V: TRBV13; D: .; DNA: TGTGCCAGCAGCAACCCGGGCCCCGGAGGCGATTCACCCCTCCACTTT; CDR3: CASSNPGPGGDSPLHF
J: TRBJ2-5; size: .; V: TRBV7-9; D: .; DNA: TGTGCCAGCAGCTTAGGGGGAAAAGAGACCCAGTACTTC; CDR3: CASSLGGKETQYF
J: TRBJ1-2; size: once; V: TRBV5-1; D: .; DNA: TGCGCCTCAGCCCAGGGTCTCTCAAACTATGGCTACACCTTC; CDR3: CASAQGLSNYGYTF
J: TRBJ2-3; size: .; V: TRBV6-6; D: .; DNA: TGTGCCAGCACCCCGCCGACAGCCGGTATAGATACGCAGTATTTT; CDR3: CASTPPTAGIDTQYF
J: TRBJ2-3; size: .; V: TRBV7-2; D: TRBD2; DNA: TGTGCCAGCAGCATGGGACTAACCACAGATACGCAGTATTTT; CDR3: CASSMGLTTDTQYF
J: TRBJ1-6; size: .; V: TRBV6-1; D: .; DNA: TGTGCCAGCAGTGAACCGAGGGGCTCCTATAATTCACCCCTCCACTTT; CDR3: CASSEPRGSYNSPLHF
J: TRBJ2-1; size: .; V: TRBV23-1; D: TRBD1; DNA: TGCGCCAGCAGTCAGCCGGGACAGGGGGCGCCTGACAATGAGCAGTTCTTC; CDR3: CASSQPGQGAPDNEQFF
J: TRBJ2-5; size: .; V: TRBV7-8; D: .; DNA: TGTGCCAGCAGCTTGCGGTTACAAGAGACCCAGTACTTC; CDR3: CASSLRLQETQYF
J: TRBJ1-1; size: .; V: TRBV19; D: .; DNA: TGTGCCAGTATTCTGGACTTTCGAGCTTTCTTT; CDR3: CASILDFRAFF
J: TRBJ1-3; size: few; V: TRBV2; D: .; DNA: TGTGCCAGCGTAAGGACGGAGAACACCATATATTTT; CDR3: CASVRTENTIYF
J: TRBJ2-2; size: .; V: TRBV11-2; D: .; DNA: TGTGCCAGCAGGCGGGGACAGCTGAACACCGGGGAGCTGTTTTTT; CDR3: CASRRGQLNTGELFF
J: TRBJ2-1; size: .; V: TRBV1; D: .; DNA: TGCACCAGCAGCCATATAGCGGGGAACTCCTACAATGAGCAGTTCTTC; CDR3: CTSSHIAGNSYNEQFF
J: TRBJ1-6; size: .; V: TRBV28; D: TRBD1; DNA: TGTGCCAGCAGTAGAGACAGGGAAACCTATAATTCACCCCTCCACTTT; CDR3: CASSRDRETYNSPLHF
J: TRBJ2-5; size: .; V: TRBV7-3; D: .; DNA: TGTGCCAGCAGCTTTGCCGGTGCGGAGACCCAGTACTTC; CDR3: CASSFAGAETQYF
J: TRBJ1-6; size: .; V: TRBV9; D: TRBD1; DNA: TGTGCCAGCAGCACCGAGACAGGGGGGATACCCTATAATTCACCCCTCCACTTT; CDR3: CASSTETGGIPYNSPLHF